The following is a TCR beta chain sequence with its context. Its antigen is currently unknown. As for treatment: oral pan-JAK inhibitor, 5-10 mg twice daily. These data come from a study of CD8+ T cells in alopecia areata. Looking at the study overall: Treatment comprised oral tofacitinib, 5 to 10 mg twice daily, in treated patients. Study results and limitations: The study found tofacitinib significantly decreased scalp clonality and expanded CD8+ clones among the top 100.

Extraction of RNA preceded its reverse transcription into cDNA, which served as the sequencing template. TCRdb's table, derived via immunoSEQ multiplex PCR, lists solely in-frame clones and lacks some. The sample lists approximately 210,000 clones, roughly 60% seen once, with approximately 1% in the top ten. CDR1 and CDR2 from the germline V gene are PRHDT and FYEKMQ (reference sequence). The CDR3 length is 15 residues. The ends lost 6 bases at V and 3 bases at J; junction bases unmatched: 5. The receptor was isolated from a human donor with alopecia areata. The specimen was CD4+ T cells sorted from blood, collected at week 24, from a patient treated with tofacitinib. The gene calls are TRBV13 and TRBJ2-3; 11 bases are shared with TRBD2. The CDR3 sequence: CASRHTSGGTDTQYF. The DNA of the CDR3 is TGTGCCAGCAGACATACTAGCGGGGGAACAGATACGCAGTATTTT.